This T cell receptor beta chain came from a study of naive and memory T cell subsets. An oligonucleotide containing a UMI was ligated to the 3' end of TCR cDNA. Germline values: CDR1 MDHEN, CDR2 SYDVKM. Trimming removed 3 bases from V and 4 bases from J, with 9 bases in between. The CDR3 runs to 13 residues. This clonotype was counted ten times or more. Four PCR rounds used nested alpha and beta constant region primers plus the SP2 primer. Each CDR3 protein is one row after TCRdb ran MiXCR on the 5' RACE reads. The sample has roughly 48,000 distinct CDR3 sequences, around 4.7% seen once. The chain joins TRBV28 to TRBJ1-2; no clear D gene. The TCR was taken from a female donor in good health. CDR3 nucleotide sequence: TGTGCCAGCAGTTTTGGTTTTGGCTATGGCTACACCTTC. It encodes CASSFGFGYGYTF.